The 8 T cell receptor beta chains presented below share a single source sample, sequenced in a study of CD8 T cells in ankylosing spondylitis. TCRdb re-analysed the 5' RACE reads in MiXCR, keeping a single row per CDR3 protein. The sample lists tens of thousands of distinct CDR3 sequences; less than 3% were seen once. What was sequenced was blood, either unsorted or a sorted T cell fraction (not recorded which). Source of these receptors: a male donor with ankylosing spondylitis or in good health (not recorded which).

This clonotype was counted at least ten times. The chain combines TRBV9 with TRBJ1-3; D remains ambiguous. Between the trimmed V and J ends, which lost 4 bases and 4 bases, there was a span of 6 bases. The CDR3 length is 12 residues. Germline V gives CDR1 SGDLS, CDR2 YYNGEE. CDR3 residues: CASSPQGNTIYF. Here the CDR3 DNA reads TGTGCCAGCAGCCCCCAAGGAAACACCATATATTTT.

This clonotype has a count of ten or more. The rearrangement links TRBV9 to TRBJ2-7, with TRBD1 matching over 7 bases. V was pared by 4 bases and J by 4 bases, with 2 bases of the junction left unmatched. The CDR3 has 12 residues. Germline-derived CDR1 and CDR2 are SGDLS and YYNGEE. CDR3 region: CASSQTGYEQYF. The CDR3 DNA follows: TGTGCCAGCAGCCAGACAGGGTACGAGCAGTACTTC.

This clonotype was detected ten times or more. The J gene is TRBJ1-2, the V gene TRBV9; TRBD1 agrees at 7 bases. J was trimmed by 7 bases and V by 3 bases; bases with no gene match: 12. Germline V gene sequence: CDR1 SGDLS, CDR2 YYNGEE. The CDR3 is 15 amino acids. CDR3 amino acids: CASSGLGTDNRGYTF. The DNA for the CDR3 is TGTGCCAGCAGCGGACTTGGGACAGATAATCGTGGCTACACCTTC.

This clonotype was counted ten times or more. This chain connects TRBV9 to TRBJ2-1; 10 positions agree with TRBD2. V shed 4 bases, J shed 6 bases, and the junction held 7 bases outside the gene matches. CDR1 is SGDLS, CDR2 YYNGEE, per germline. This CDR3 is built from 15 residues. CDR3 in amino acids: CASSKASGSFNEQFF. Written as DNA, the CDR3 is TGTGCCAGCAGCAAGGCTAGCGGGAGTTTCAATGAGCAGTTCTTC. The full variable domain, rest sourced from reference TRBV9 and TRBJ2-1, is DSGVTQTPKHLITATGQRVTLRCSPRSGDLSVYWYQQSLDQGLQFLIQYYNGEERAKGNILERFSAQQFPDLHSELNLSSLELGDSALYFCASSKASGSFNEQFFGPGTRLTVL.

This clonotype was seen at least ten times. The DNA of the CDR3 is TGTGCCAGCAGCGCAACCCCTCGGTCGGAAGGGGAGACCCAGTACTTC. Protein sequence: CASSATPRSEGETQYF. This chain connects TRBV9 to TRBJ2-5; D ambiguous. Germline CDR1 and CDR2: SGDLS and YYNGEE. CDR3 size: 16 residues. V was clipped by 3 bases and J by 5 bases, with 20 bases between them.

This clonotype was counted ten times or more. The V call is TRBV9, the J call TRBJ1-1, with a possible D match to TRBD1 (5 bases). The CDR3 contains 15 residues. In germline, CDR1 is SGDLS, CDR2 YYNGEE. V was trimmed by 0 bases and J by 5 bases, leaving 14 bases between them. CDR3 DNA sequence: TGTGCCAGCAGCGTAGACGGGTTTGGGGGAACTGAAGCTTTCTTT. This gives the protein CASSVDGFGGTEAFF.

This clonotype was recorded many times. The V call is TRBV9, the J call TRBJ2-7; TRBD2 aligns across 7 bases. The CDR3 spans 15 residues. V lost 0 bases and J lost 2; bases outside the gene matches: 5. Germline V gene data show CDR1 as SGDLS and CDR2 as YYNGEE. CDR3 sequence reads: CASSVGGGSTYEQYF. The DNA for the CDR3 is TGTGCCAGCAGCGTAGGGGGGGGGTCCACCTACGAGCAGTACTTC.

This clonotype was seen at least ten times. J is TRBJ2-2 and V is TRBV9; D gene unclear. Germline V CDR1 and CDR2: SGDLS, YYNGEE. V lost 0 bases and J lost 0, with 6 bases in between. This CDR3 has 15 amino acids. The CDR3 DNA follows: TGTGCCAGCAGCGTAGAACGGCCGAACACCGGGGAGCTGTTTTTT. It encodes CASSVERPNTGELFF. The full variable domain, its missing parts supplied by reference TRBV9 and TRBJ2-2, is DSGVTQTPKHLITATGQRVTLRCSPRSGDLSVYWYQQSLDQGLQFLIQYYNGEERAKGNILERFSAQQFPDLHSELNLSSLELGDSALYFCASSVERPNTGELFFGEGSRLTVL.